This T cell receptor (beta chain) was observed in a study of shared clonotypes between healthy human individuals (dated by TCRdb to the early 2020s). With respect to the entire study: The cohort comprised a couple of women and three men aged 18 to 49 years. Different laboratories and diverse techniques were used to prepare libraries and sequence TCR repertoires, to increase sequencing depth and limit assay-specific biases. Per donor, three plates each were used for CD4 naive and CD4 memory, two for CD8 naive, and one for CD8 memory. Blood TCR repertoires of a handful of healthy adults were deeply sequenced to estimate repertoire size and the extent of clonotype sharing between individuals. Per donor, leukapheresis produced somewhere between about 0.94 and 9.5 billion PBMCs.

Healthy HIV-negative adults with no recently reported acute infections or vaccinations were included as donors. Only Caucasian adults living in Nashville, Tennessee, USA were represented among the donors. CD8 memory samples combined magnetically selected CD45RO+ cells with CCR7-negative CD45RA+ effector memory (TemRA) cells. After blood collection by leukapheresis, PBMCs were isolated using Ficoll-Histopaque density gradient centrifugation and then cryopreserved in the vapor phase of liquid nitrogen. Analytical flow cytometry was used to check the purity and quantity of every magnetically sorted T cell population. Each sorted fraction had its genomic DNA isolated and then quantified by UV absorbance on a Nanodrop 2000c. Broader findings and caveats from the paper: Only blood was sampled, and tissue TCR repertoires likely differ from those in blood. When several donors were compared, the shared fraction of clonotypes was 5% to 6.5% for naive CD4, less than 4% for naive CD8, 2.3% for memory CD4, and 0.35% to 0.4% for memory CD8. Incomplete sequencing was indicated by rarefaction of sorted-subset datasets, despite the large sequencing depth. Compared with non-shared clonotypes, the clonotypes found in all four sorted-subset donors had higher generation probabilities. Larger estimated clonotype richness was generally found for naive subsets than for memory subsets. Because the study included a small number of donors, the genetic and exposure-history diversity represented was limited. Pairwise subsampling indicated that sequencing depth was expected to affect the degree of clonotype sharing among donors.

In this sample, this clone turned up many times. Which antigen it targets is not known. No base quality information exists; no much larger clone differs at one position. Using the deep immunoSEQ assay, TCR CDR3 regions were amplified from genomic DNA by multiplex PCR. Extracted genomic DNA from each cell subset was spread evenly across all wells of several immunoSEQ 96-well plates, with each plate serving as a replicate. For sorted subsets, each replicate PCR was loaded with 200 ng genomic DNA, equivalent to 30,000 or so T cell genomes. The purified libraries were quantified using a Qubit 3.0 fluorometer, sized with a Bioanalyzer 2100, and then quantified again using the KAPA Library Quantification kit. Every immunoSEQ 96-well plate was sequenced on a dedicated single-read 150-cycle Illumina NextSeq 550 flow cell. For the original study's pipeline: Because the immunoSEQ output held only junctional sequences and lacked quality scores, the filtering could not match the filtering applied to full-length reads. Sequences were annotated with PyIR, a Python wrapper for IgBLAST v1.9, using IMGT germline references to assign V/J genes and CDR3. Any read was removed if the V/J assignment was weak (E-value above 1e-6), the CDR3 was missing, or the read contained stop codons, out-of-frame junctions, or ambiguous translated residues. V3J clonotypes were defined as sequences sharing the same inferred V gene, J gene, and CDR3 amino acid sequence. To compute the percentage overlap between repertoires, the number of shared unique clonotypes was divided by the size of the smaller repertoire. RTK rarefaction, the Chao1 estimator, and Recon v2.1 estimates of unobserved clonotypes were used to assess repertoire richness. Generation probabilities were computed with OLGA for all TCRbeta clonotypes obtained by the gDNA method from a few donors. The table was pulled from immuneACCESS by TCRdb, which kept in-frame rearrangements only. Such tables lose some clones; where checked, under half of the loss comes from unresolved V genes, and the rest has no known cause. V, J and clone size are those of that table, while D and trimming were read from the DNA. The sample data list about 120,000 clones, and around 68% of these were observed just once. The ten largest clonotypes hold about 23% of the sample.

V is reduced by 2 bases and J by 2 bases, leaving a spacing of 14 bases between them. The CDR3 runs 16 amino acids, cysteine and phenylalanine included. The kept DNA is CDR3 alone, 48 bases in frame from the first base. According to the germline V gene, CDR1 reads MGHDK and CDR2 reads SYGVNS. The specimen sequenced was memory CD8+ T cells sorted from blood. Interpreted using the paper, the cell subset or site label stands for: CD45RO+ cells pooled with CCR7-negative TemRA cells. Recombination joined TRBV25-1 with TRBJ2-3; a tentative D match to TRBD2 spans 7 bases. The clonotype was recovered from a woman aged 25 to 39 in good health. The CDR3 here reads CASSEGGGFATDTQYF. The nucleotides read TGTGCCAGCAGTGAAGGGGGGGGCTTCGCCACAGATACGCAGTATTTT.